This is a list of T cell receptor beta chains from one sample in a study of blood T cell repertoires in COVID-19. Produced via immunoSEQ multiplex PCR; TCRdb's table is partial and in-frame only. The table shows 150,000 or so clones, with around 85% occurring only once. What was sequenced was peripheral blood. Receptor source: a man aged 55 to 70 who had recovered from COVID-19. The CDR3 runs from the conserved cysteine through the conserved F or W. The order of the fields is V gene, clone size, D gene, J gene, CDR3 DNA, CDR3 protein. A D gene is named only where the DNA matches it firmly. Clone size is given for some rows only: seen once, a few or many times, or a class if the clone is expanded.

TRBV7-2	NA	TRBD2	TRBJ2-1	TGTGCCAGCAGCTTAGGCGGCGGGGGGGCTTATGAGCAGTTCTTC	CASSLGGGGAYEQFF
TRBV19	NA	NA	TRBJ1-2	TGTGCCAGTAGTACCCGACATCATGGCTACACCTTC	CASSTRHHGYTF
TRBV7-2	NA	NA	TRBJ2-4	TGTGCCAGCAGCTTACAGGGCACCCTAGCCAAAAACATTCAGTACTTC	CASSLQGTLAKNIQYF
TRBV10-3	NA	NA	TRBJ1-3	TGTGCCATACAGGGAGCGAACACCATATATTTT	CAIQGANTIYF
TRBV19	NA	NA	TRBJ1-5	TGTGCCAGTAGTAAGGCCCCTTCGACAGATAGCAATCAGCCCCAGCATTTT	CASSKAPSTDSNQPQHF
TRBV7-3	NA	NA	TRBJ2-2	TGTGCCAGCAGCTCATACGATGGACTCCCGCCCGGGGAGCTGTTTTTT	CASSSYDGLPPGELFF
TRBV24-1	NA	NA	TRBJ2-7	TGTGCCACCAGTGTAGGGGCAGGCGACGAGCAGTACTTC	CATSVGAGDEQYF
TRBV7-9	NA	NA	TRBJ1-1	TGTGCCAGCAGCAAAACCGGGCCCCCGGCGGGTTTCTTT	CASSKTGPPAGFF
TRBV29-1	NA	TRBD1	TRBJ1-6	TGCAGCGCCCGGACAGGGGGTAATTCACCCCTCCACTTT	CSARTGGNSPLHF
TRBV2	NA	TRBD2	TRBJ2-1	TGTGCCAGCAGGCCCCCCGGGACTAGAGATTACAATGAGCAGTTCTTC	CASRPPGTRDYNEQFF
TRBV4-2	few	NA	TRBJ1-2	TGTGCCAGCAGCCAAGATCGAGAGGCGGGGATCAATGGCTACACCTTC	CASSQDREAGINGYTF
TRBV2	NA	NA	TRBJ2-2	TGTGCCAGCAGGTTAAACCCCGGCGGGGAGCTGTTTTTT	CASRLNPGGELFF
TRBV19	NA	NA	TRBJ2-3	TGTGCCAGTAGTATAACTCTGGCGGAAGATACGCAGTATTTT	CASSITLAEDTQYF
TRBV2	few	TRBD2	TRBJ2-7	TGTGCCATTACTAGCGGGGGGGCGTACGAGCAGTACTTC	CAITSGGAYEQYF
TRBV21-1	NA	NA	TRBJ1-4	TGTGCCAGCAGCAAAGAGGGGCGGAAAGTTCGAGATGAAAAACTGTTTTTT	CASSKEGRKVRDEKLFF
TRBV6-5	NA	TRBD1	TRBJ1-2	TGTGCCAGCAGTTTCTACAGGGGGGGCTATGGCTACACCTTC	CASSFYRGGYGYTF
TRBV6-6	NA	NA	TRBJ2-4	TGTGCCAGCAGTCCGAGAAGGGGAATGGCCAAAAACATTCAGTACTTC	CASSPRRGMAKNIQYF
TRBV11-3	NA	NA	TRBJ1-1	TGTGCCAGCAGCTTAGTCCTCCGACCTACAGGGCTTTACACTGAAGCTTTCTTT	CASSLVLRPTGLYTEAFF
TRBV19	once	NA	TRBJ2-3	TGTGCCAGTAGTACTCAGTGGGGGGTGATCACAGATACGCAGTATTTT	CASSTQWGVITDTQYF
TRBV7-9	few	TRBD2	TRBJ2-2	TGTGCCAGCAGCTTATGGGGACTAGGAGCGAACACCGGGGAGCTGTTTTTT	CASSLWGLGANTGELFF
TRBV6-5	NA	NA	TRBJ2-7	TGTGCCAGCAGTAATACAGGAACCTACGAGCAGTACTTC	CASSNTGTYEQYF
TRBV30	NA	TRBD2	TRBJ2-7	TGTGCCTGGAGTGTGGGCGGGGGTTTCTCCTACGAGCAGTACTTC	CAWSVGGGFSYEQYF
TRBV19	NA	TRBD2	TRBJ2-7	TGTGCCAGTAGTAATACGGCGGGGGATCCCTACGAGCAGTACTTC	CASSNTAGDPYEQYF